These T cell receptor beta chains were read from a single sample in a study of cytotoxic CD8 clonotypes in ibrutinib-treated CLL. Assay: immunoSEQ multiplex PCR; the TCRdb copy retains only in-frame clones and omits some. The sample lists about 130,000 clones; 79% were seen once. This specimen consisted of PBMCs, obtained after 12 months of ibrutinib treatment. Receptors were obtained from a human donor with chronic lymphocytic leukemia. The CDR3 runs from the conserved cysteine through the conserved F or W. The order of the fields is J gene, clone size, D gene, V gene, CDR3 protein, CDR3 DNA. D genes are given only for firm matches. A row's size may be missing; if present it is once, few, many or a size class.

TRBJ2-7 | . | . | TRBV7-7 | CASSKGHSYEQYF | TGTGCTAGCAGCAAGGGCCACTCCTACGAGCAGTACTTC
TRBJ1-2 | . | . | TRBV7-9 | CASSLEGPGYGYTF | TGTGCCAGCAGCTTAGAGGGACCTGGCTATGGCTACACCTTC
TRBJ1-2 | once | . | TRBV5-1 | CASSLALESNYGYTF | TGCGCCAGCAGCTTGGCCTTAGAATCTAACTATGGCTACACCTTC
TRBJ2-1 | few | TRBD2 | TRBV7-9 | CASSFTGEGLDEQFF | TGTGCCAGCAGCTTCACCGGGGAGGGTTTGGATGAGCAGTTCTTC
TRBJ2-7 | few | . | TRBV29-1 | CSVSKGSEQYF | TGCAGCGTTAGTAAAGGCAGCGAGCAGTACTTC
TRBJ2-1 | . | . | TRBV2 | CASSDPARARSASAKRDSYNEQFF | TGTGCCAGCAGTGATCCGGCCAGGGCCAGATCGGCTAGCGCAAAAAGAGACTCCTACAATGAGCAGTTCTTC
TRBJ1-2 | once | . | TRBV5-1 | CASSLVATGEGYTF | TGCGCCAGCAGCTTGGTTGCCACGGGCGAAGGCTACACCTTC
TRBJ2-7 | . | . | TRBV28 | CASSFTPSSYEQYF | TGTGCCAGCAGTTTTACTCCCAGCTCCTACGAGCAGTACTTC
TRBJ2-5 | . | . | TRBV18 | CASSSTTGGEETQYF | TGTGCCAGCTCATCCACAACAGGGGGGGAAGAGACCCAGTACTTC
TRBJ2-7 | . | . | TRBV15 | CATSRKGPYYEQYF | TGTGCCACCAGCAGAAAAGGACCCTACTACGAGCAGTACTTC
TRBJ2-3 | . | . | TRBV19 | CASSINSPVADTQYF | TGTGCCAGTAGTATAAATAGTCCCGTAGCAGATACGCAGTATTTT
TRBJ2-3 | . | . | TRBV7-2 | CASSWDSRGDTQYF | TGTGCCAGCAGTTGGGACAGTCGGGGGGATACGCAGTATTTT
TRBJ2-1 | once | . | TRBV6-6 | CASSYPPGQYNEQFF | TGTGCCAGCAGTTACCCCCCTGGACAATACAATGAGCAGTTCTTC
TRBJ2-7 | few | TRBD1 | TRBV2 | CASSDRGQVPYEQYF | TGTGCCAGCAGTGATCGGGGACAGGTGCCCTACGAGCAGTACTTC
TRBJ1-1 | . | . | TRBV5-1 | CASTPAAVNTEAFF | TGCGCCAGCACCCCGGCCGCCGTGAACACTGAAGCTTTCTTT
TRBJ2-5 | . | . | TRBV6-5 | CASSYDRRWETQYF | TGTGCCAGCAGTTACGACAGGCGGTGGGAGACCCAGTACTTC
TRBJ1-4 | once | . | TRBV19 | CASSILGATNEKLFF | TGTGCCAGTAGTATTTTAGGTGCAACTAATGAAAAACTGTTTTTT
TRBJ2-1 | . | TRBD1 | TRBV2 | CASLPGTGIYNEQFF | TGTGCCAGCCTGCCCGGGACAGGGATCTACAATGAGCAGTTCTTC
TRBJ1-1 | . | . | TRBV5-1 | CASSSAGGVAFF | TGCGCCAGCAGCTCGGCTGGGGGAGTAGCTTTCTTT
TRBJ1-2 | . | . | TRBV2 | CASSEPGTRGDGYTF | TGTGCCAGCAGTGAACCCGGGACTAGGGGTGATGGCTACACCTTC
TRBJ2-3 | . | . | TRBV19 | CASTDPTDTQYF | TGTGCCAGTACCGATCCAACAGATACGCAGTATTTT
TRBJ2-1 | . | . | TRBV6-6 | CASSYSGGNNEQFF | TGTGCCAGCAGTTACTCAGGGGGGAACAATGAGCAGTTCTTC
TRBJ2-5 | . | . | TRBV2 | CASGGPVLAQYF | TGTGCCAGCGGGGGACCGGTACTTGCCCAGTACTTC
TRBJ2-2 | . | . | TRBV27 | CASSLYRGSGELFF | TGTGCCAGCAGTTTGTATCGGGGTTCCGGGGAGCTGTTTTTT
TRBJ1-2 | . | . | TRBV5-6 | CASSSLASDYGYTF | TGTGCCAGCAGCTCCTTAGCCAGTGATTATGGCTACACCTTC
TRBJ2-7 | . | . | TRBV2 | CASSSQDPGSPGEQYF | TGTGCCAGCAGTTCACAAGATCCCGGTAGTCCCGGCGAGCAGTACTTC
TRBJ2-3 | . | TRBD2 | TRBV4-3 | CASSPQAGGRGDTQYF | TGCGCCAGCAGCCCCCAAGCGGGAGGGCGTGGAGATACGCAGTATTTT
TRBJ2-5 | . | TRBD1 | TRBV10-3 | CAISHPGQGKETQYF | TGTGCCATCAGTCACCCGGGACAGGGAAAAGAGACCCAGTACTTC
TRBJ1-2 | . | . | TRBV7-6 | CASSSINRAGYTF | TGTGCCAGCAGCTCAATTAACAGGGCTGGCTACACCTTC
TRBJ1-5 | . | . | TRBV5-6 | CASSRDAGGQPQHF | TGTGCCAGCAGCCGTGATGCCGGGGGTCAGCCCCAGCATTTT
TRBJ2-1 | once | . | TRBV6-1 | CASSPRFNEQFF | TGTGCCAGCAGTCCCCGTTTCAATGAGCAGTTCTTC
TRBJ2-1 | . | . | TRBV4-3 | CASSQDRRDIYNEQFF | TGCGCCAGCAGCCAAGATCGGCGGGACATCTACAATGAGCAGTTCTTC
TRBJ1-2 | . | . | TRBV27 | CASSFRLGGHGYTF | TGTGCCAGCAGTTTTAGACTAGGAGGACATGGCTACACCTTC
TRBJ2-3 | . | . | TRBV7-9 | CASSLDSTDTQYF | TGTGCCAGCAGCTTAGACAGCACAGATACGCAGTATTTT
TRBJ2-7 | . | . | TRBV1 | CTSSQDEPGGLAGVQSYEQYF | TGCACCAGCAGCCAAGACGAACCAGGGGGACTAGCGGGAGTCCAGTCCTACGAGCAGTACTTC
TRBJ2-3 | . | TRBD2 | TRBV7-8 | CASSSTSGSPDTQYF | TGTGCCAGCAGCTCTACTAGCGGGAGCCCAGATACGCAGTATTTT
TRBJ2-1 | . | TRBD2 | TRBV27 | CASSLPRASGRHNEQFF | TGTGCCAGCAGTTTACCAAGAGCTAGCGGGAGGCACAATGAGCAGTTCTTC
TRBJ2-1 | . | TRBD2 | TRBV7-8 | CASSVELGTSGLNEQFF | TGTGCCAGCAGCGTCGAACTGGGAACTAGCGGGCTCAATGAGCAGTTCTTC
TRBJ2-3 | few | . | TRBV25-1 | CASSEYGSLDTQYF | TGTGCCAGCAGTGAATACGGATCCCTGGATACGCAGTATTTT
TRBJ2-1 | once | . | TRBV29-1 | CSVVRGAGEQFF | TGCAGCGTTGTTCGGGGGGCGGGTGAGCAGTTCTTC
TRBJ2-7 | . | . | TRBV7-2 | CASSLAPGQGSYEQYF | TGTGCCAGCAGCTTAGCGCCGGGTCAGGGATCCTACGAGCAGTACTTC
TRBJ2-5 | . | . | TRBV28 | CASSSGTVQETQYF | TGTGCCAGCAGTAGCGGGACAGTCCAAGAGACCCAGTACTTC
TRBJ2-1 | . | . | TRBV11-1 | CASSLLRGSYNEQFF | TGTGCCAGCAGCTTATTGCGGGGTTCCTACAATGAGCAGTTCTTC
TRBJ2-1 | . | . | TRBV30 | CAWRGDNNEQFF | TGTGCCTGGAGAGGGGACAACAATGAGCAGTTCTTC
TRBJ2-7 | once | . | TRBV14 | CASSLSASVDSYEQYF | TGTGCCAGCAGCCTAAGCGCGAGCGTCGACTCCTACGAGCAGTACTTC
TRBJ2-7 | . | . | TRBV11-2 | CASSLDPGSPYEQYF | TGTGCCAGCAGCTTAGATCCAGGGTCTCCCTACGAGCAGTACTTC
TRBJ1-1 | once | TRBD1 | TRBV4-2 | CASSQVLTGTYMNTEAFF | TGTGCCAGCAGCCAAGTCTTGACAGGGACCTACATGAACACTGAAGCTTTCTTT
TRBJ2-1 | . | . | TRBV5-6 | CASSFYASSYNEQFF | TGTGCCAGCAGCTTTTACGCTAGCTCCTACAATGAGCAGTTCTTC
TRBJ1-5 | once | . | TRBV5-1 | CASSRGGGSNQPQHF | TGCGCCAGCAGCCGTGGAGGGGGGAGCAATCAGCCCCAGCATTTT
TRBJ2-7 | . | TRBD2 | TRBV10-1 | CASSAGLAGENYEQYF | TGCGCCAGCAGTGCGGGACTAGCGGGAGAGAACTACGAGCAGTACTTC
TRBJ1-5 | few | . | TRBV19 | CASSSGPPPQHF | TGTGCCAGTAGTTCCGGGCCGCCTCCCCAGCATTTT
TRBJ2-1 | . | TRBD2 | TRBV5-4 | CASSDLEGGPENEQFF | TGTGCCAGCAGCGACCTGGAGGGAGGGCCGGAAAATGAGCAGTTCTTC
TRBJ2-7 | . | . | TRBV11-2 | CASSPRSVSPTGYYEQYF | TGTGCCAGCAGCCCGAGGTCTGTCTCCCCGACGGGCTACTACGAGCAGTACTTC
TRBJ2-1 | . | . | TRBV7-6 | CASSSRSYGGGNEQFF | TGTGCCAGCAGCTCGAGGTCCTATGGAGGCGGCAATGAGCAGTTCTTC